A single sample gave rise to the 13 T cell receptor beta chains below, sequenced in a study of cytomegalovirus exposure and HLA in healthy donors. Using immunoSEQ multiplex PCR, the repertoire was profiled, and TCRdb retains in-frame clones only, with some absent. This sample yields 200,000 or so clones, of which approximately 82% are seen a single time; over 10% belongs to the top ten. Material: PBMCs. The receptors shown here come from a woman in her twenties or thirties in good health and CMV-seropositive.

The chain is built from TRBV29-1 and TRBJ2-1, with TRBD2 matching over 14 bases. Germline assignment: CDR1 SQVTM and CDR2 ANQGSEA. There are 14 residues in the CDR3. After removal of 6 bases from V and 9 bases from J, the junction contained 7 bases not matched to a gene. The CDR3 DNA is TGCAGCGTGGTAGGACTAGCGGGAGGCAGTGAGCAGTTCTTC. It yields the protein CSVVGLAGGSEQFF.

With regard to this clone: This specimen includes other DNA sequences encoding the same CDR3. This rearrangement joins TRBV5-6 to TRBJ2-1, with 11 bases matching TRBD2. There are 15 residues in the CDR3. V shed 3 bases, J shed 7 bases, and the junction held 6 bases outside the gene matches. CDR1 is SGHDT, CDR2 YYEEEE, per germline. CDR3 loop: CASSSLAGGGNEQFF. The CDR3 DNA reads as TGTGCCAGCAGCTCCCTAGCGGGAGGAGGGAATGAGCAGTTCTTC.

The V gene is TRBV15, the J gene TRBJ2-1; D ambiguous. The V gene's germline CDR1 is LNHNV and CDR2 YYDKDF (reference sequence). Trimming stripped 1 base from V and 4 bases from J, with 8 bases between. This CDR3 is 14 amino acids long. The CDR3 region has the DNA TGTGCCACCAGCAGAGCTAGATTATACAATGAGCAGTTCTTC. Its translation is CATSRARLYNEQFF.

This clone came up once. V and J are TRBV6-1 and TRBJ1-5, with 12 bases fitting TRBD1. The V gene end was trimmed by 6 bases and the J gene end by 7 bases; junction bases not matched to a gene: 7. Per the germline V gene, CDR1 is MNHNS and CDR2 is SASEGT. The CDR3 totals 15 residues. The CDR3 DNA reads TGTGCCAGCAGGGTGGGACAGGGGGCAGGCCAGCCCCAGCATTTT. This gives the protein CASRVGQGAGQPQHF.

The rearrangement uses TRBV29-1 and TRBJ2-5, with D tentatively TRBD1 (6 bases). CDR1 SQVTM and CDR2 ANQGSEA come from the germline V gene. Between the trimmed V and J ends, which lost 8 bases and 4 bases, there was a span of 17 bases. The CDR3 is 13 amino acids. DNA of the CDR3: TGCAGCACCACGAACAGGGTAGGAGAGACCCAGTACTTC. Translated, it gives CSTTNRVGETQYF.

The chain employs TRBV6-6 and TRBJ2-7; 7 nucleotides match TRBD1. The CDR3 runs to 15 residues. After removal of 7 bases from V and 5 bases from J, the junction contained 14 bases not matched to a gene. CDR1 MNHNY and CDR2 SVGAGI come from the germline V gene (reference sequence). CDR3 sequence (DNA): TGTGCCAGCACCAGAGACAGGGCCCGGGTAAACGAGCAGTACTTC. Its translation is CASTRDRARVNEQYF.

CDR3 sequence (DNA): TGTGCCAGCGATCGACAGGCGGCGGGTCAGCCCCAGCATTTT. It yields the protein CASDRQAAGQPQHF. J is TRBJ1-5 and V is TRBV6-1; TRBD1 is a possible D gene (6 bases). The CDR3 runs to 14 residues. Looked up from germline, CDR1 is MNHNS and CDR2 is SASEGT. Trimming took off 8 bases at V and 6 bases at J, with 17 bases between the two ends.

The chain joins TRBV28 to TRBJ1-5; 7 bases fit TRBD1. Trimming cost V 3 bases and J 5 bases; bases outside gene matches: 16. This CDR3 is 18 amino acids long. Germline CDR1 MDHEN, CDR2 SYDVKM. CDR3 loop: CASSFKQGMAYRDQPQHF. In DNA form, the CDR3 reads TGTGCCAGCAGTTTTAAACAGGGGATGGCGTATCGTGATCAGCCCCAGCATTTT.

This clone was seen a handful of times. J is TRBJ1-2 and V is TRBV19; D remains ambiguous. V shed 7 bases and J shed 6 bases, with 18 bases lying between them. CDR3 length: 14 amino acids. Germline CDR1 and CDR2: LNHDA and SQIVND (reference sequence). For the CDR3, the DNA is TGTGCCAGTACCTATGGGCAGTCGTCGGATGGCTACACCTTC. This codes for CASTYGQSSDGYTF.

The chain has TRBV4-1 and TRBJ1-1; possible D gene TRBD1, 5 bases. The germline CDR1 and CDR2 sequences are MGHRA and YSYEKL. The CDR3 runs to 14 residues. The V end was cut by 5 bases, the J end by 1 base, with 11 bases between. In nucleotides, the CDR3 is TGCGCCAGCAGCGAAAAAACAGGGAACACTGAAGCTTTCTTT. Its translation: CASSEKTGNTEAFF.

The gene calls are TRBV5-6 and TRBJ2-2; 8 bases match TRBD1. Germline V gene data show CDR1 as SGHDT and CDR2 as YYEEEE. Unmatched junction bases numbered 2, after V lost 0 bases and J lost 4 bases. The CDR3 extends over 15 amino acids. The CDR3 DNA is TGTGCCAGCAGCTTGGCAGGGGGCGGCACCGGGGAGCTGTTTTTT. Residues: CASSLAGGGTGELFF.

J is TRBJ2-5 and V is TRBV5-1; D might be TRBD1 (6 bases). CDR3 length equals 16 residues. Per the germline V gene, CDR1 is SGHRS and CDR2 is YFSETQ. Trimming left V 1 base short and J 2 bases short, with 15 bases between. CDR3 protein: CASSLSQGTGQETQYF. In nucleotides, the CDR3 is TGCGCCAGCAGCTTGAGTCAGGGTACAGGGCAAGAGACCCAGTACTTC.

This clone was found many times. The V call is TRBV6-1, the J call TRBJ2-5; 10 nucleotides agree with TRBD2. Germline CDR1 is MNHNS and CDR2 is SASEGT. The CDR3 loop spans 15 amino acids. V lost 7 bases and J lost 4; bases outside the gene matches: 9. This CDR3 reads CASISIAGGGETQYF. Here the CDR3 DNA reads TGTGCCAGCATTTCAATAGCGGGAGGAGGAGAGACCCAGTACTTC.